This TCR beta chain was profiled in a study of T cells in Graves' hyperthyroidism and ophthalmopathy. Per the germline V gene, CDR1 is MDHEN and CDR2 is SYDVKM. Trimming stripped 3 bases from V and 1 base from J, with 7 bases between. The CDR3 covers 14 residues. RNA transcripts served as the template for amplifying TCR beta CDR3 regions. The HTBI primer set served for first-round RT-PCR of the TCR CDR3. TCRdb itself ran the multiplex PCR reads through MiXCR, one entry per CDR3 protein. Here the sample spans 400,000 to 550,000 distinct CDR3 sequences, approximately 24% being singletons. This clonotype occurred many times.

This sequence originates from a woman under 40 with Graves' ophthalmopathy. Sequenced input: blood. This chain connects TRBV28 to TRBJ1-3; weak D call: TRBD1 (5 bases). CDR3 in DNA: TGTGCCAGCAGTTTTGGGGGGTCTGGAAACACCATATATTTT. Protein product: CASSFGGSGNTIYF.